The next 19 T cell receptor beta chains were all read from a single sample in a study of OX40 agonist ivuxolimab in advanced cancers. The protocol used for the library was the immunoSEQ multiplex PCR assay. TCRdb retrieved this table from immuneACCESS and kept in-frame rearrangements only. Not all clones are present; in checked studies, unresolved V genes account for under half, and no reason is known for the remainder. The sample includes roughly 66,000 clones, with about 85% observed a single time. 1.3% of the sample goes to the ten largest clones. This specimen was CD4+ or CD8+ T cells sorted from blood, taken in a trial of the OX40 agonist ivuxolimab. These receptors were obtained from an adult with an advanced solid tumor such as melanoma, head and neck, liver or kidney cancer.

This rearrangement joins TRBV4-3 to TRBJ2-2; D is ambiguous. The CDR3 extends over 15 amino acids. CDR1 LGHNA and CDR2 YSLEER come from the germline V gene. Trimming pared 0 bases from V and 1 base from J, leaving 6 bases between. The CDR3 loop is CASSQDRQNTGELFF. The CDR3 nucleotides are TGCGCCAGCAGCCAAGATCGGCAGAACACCGGGGAGCTGTTTTTT.

The J gene is TRBJ1-1, the V gene TRBV10-3; perhaps TRBD1 as D (5 bases). Per the germline V gene, CDR1 is ENHRY and CDR2 is SYGVKD. The CDR3 is 14 residues long. Trimming took 10 bases from V and 1 from J, leaving 16 bases between them. CDR3 coding DNA: TGTGCCACTAAGACAGAAACACAGAACACTGAAGCTTTCTTT. It yields the protein CATKTETQNTEAFF.

The chain employs TRBV6-6 and TRBJ2-1, with 10 positions matching TRBD1. The CDR3 sequence is 15 residues long. Germline assignment: CDR1 MNHNY and CDR2 SVGAGI (reference sequence). J gave up 4 bases and V 6 bases, and 6 bases lay outside the gene matches. The CDR3 DNA reads TGTGCCAGCAGGCATCGGGACAGGGGTTACAATGAGCAGTTCTTC. Its translation is CASRHRDRGYNEQFF.

This clone appeared a single time. The chain uses TRBV27 and TRBJ1-1; maybe TRBD1 (5 bases). The CDR3 has 14 residues. Per germline, CDR1 MNHEY and CDR2 SMNVEV (reference sequence). With 3 bases removed from V and 1 base from J, the gap between germline ends came to 9 bases. Here the CDR3 reads CASSFRDGNTEAFF. In nucleotides, the CDR3 is TGTGCCAGCAGTTTCAGGGACGGGAACACTGAAGCTTTCTTT.

The chain combines TRBV7-9 with TRBJ2-5; no clear D. V lost 0 bases to trimming and J lost 5 bases, with 10 bases between them. The CDR3 extends over 14 amino acids. Looked up from germline, CDR1 is SEHNR and CDR2 is FQNEAQ (reference sequence). CDR3 coding DNA: TGTGCCAGCAGCTTAGCAGCTCAGTGGGAGACCCAGTACTTC. Protein: CASSLAAQWETQYF.

This clone was detected only once. The chain employs TRBV5-1 and TRBJ1-6; TRBD1 is a possible D gene (6 bases). CDR3 length equals 17 residues. V shed 3 bases and J shed 10 bases, with 23 bases lying between them. Germline lookup yields CDR1 SGHRS and CDR2 YFSETQ. The CDR3 spells CASSSYRDLVLGSPLHF. The CDR3 DNA reads as TGCGCCAGCAGCTCGTACAGGGATCTCGTGTTGGGCTCACCCCTCCACTTT.

In this sample, this clone turned up once. The rearrangement links TRBV14 to TRBJ2-2; perhaps TRBD1 as D (7 bases). The length of the CDR3 is 17 residues. The V end lost 4 bases, the J end lost 4 bases, and 19 bases lay between the germline ends. The germline gives CDR1 SGHDN, CDR2 FVKESK. This CDR3 reads CASSPPRGGTVTGELFF. The CDR3 bases are TGTGCCAGCAGCCCCCCCCGCGGCGGGACAGTCACCGGGGAGCTGTTTTTT.

The CDR3 nucleotides read TGTGCCAGCAGCTACCGGGACAGGGGCACCTACGAGCAGTACTTC. This sequence encodes CASSYRDRGTYEQYF. V usage is TRBV11-2 and J usage is TRBJ2-7; 10 nucleotides agree with TRBD1. The CDR3 length is 15 residues. Germline assignment: CDR1 SGHAT and CDR2 FQNNGV. Trimming at V came to 4 bases and at J to 2 bases, leaving 5 bases not matched to a gene.

J is TRBJ1-1 and V is TRBV18; D gene ambiguous. Germline V gene sequence: CDR1 KGHSH, CDR2 LQKENI. The CDR3 is 13 residues long. Between the trimmed V and J ends, which lost 2 bases and 1 base, there was a span of 5 bases. The CDR3 loop reads CASSPWGNTEAFF. The CDR3 DNA is TGTGCCAGCTCACCATGGGGGAACACTGAAGCTTTCTTT.

In its sample, this clone was seen a few times. In nucleotides, the CDR3 is TGTGCCAGCAGGCCCTCACAGGGAGGATATGGCTACACCTTC. Translated: CASRPSQGGYGYTF. V usage is TRBV6-5 and J usage is TRBJ1-2, with a possible D match to TRBD1 (6 bases). The germline V gene encodes CDR1 MNHEY and CDR2 SVGAGI. V was cut by 6 bases and J by 5 bases, with 16 bases left in between. The CDR3 runs to 14 residues.

The V call is TRBV6-1, the J call TRBJ2-7; the D gene is possibly TRBD1 (6 bases). V was pared by 6 bases and J by 5 bases, with 17 bases between. CDR1 is MNHNS and CDR2 is SASEGT in the germline V gene. This CDR3 contains 14 residues. The CDR3 region has the DNA TGTGCCAGCAGCCCGGGGCAGGGGCGGCACGAGCAGTACTTC. It specifies CASSPGQGRHEQYF.

The V call is TRBV4-3, the J call TRBJ1-1; no clear D. Germline V gene data show CDR1 as LGHNA and CDR2 as YSLEER. The CDR3 sequence is 15 residues long. Trimming took off 1 base at V and 1 base at J, with 10 bases between the two ends. Here the CDR3 reads CASSQVGNSNTEAFF. The CDR3 DNA reads as TGCGCCAGCAGCCAAGTAGGGAACTCGAACACTGAAGCTTTCTTT.

This clone was seen just once. This sequence joins TRBV7-8 and TRBJ1-3, with no clear D. The V gene lost 5 bases and the J gene lost 4 bases, with 12 bases spanning the gap. Germline V gives CDR1 SGHVS, CDR2 FQNEAQ. CDR3 length: 14 amino acids. The CDR3 sequence is CASSQTRRGNTIYF. The CDR3 region has the DNA TGTGCCAGCAGCCAGACAAGGAGGGGAAACACCATATATTTT.

The V gene is TRBV28, the J gene TRBJ2-1, with no clear D. Trimming stripped 3 bases from V and 6 bases from J, with 9 bases between. Looked up from germline, CDR1 is MDHEN and CDR2 is SYDVKM. This CDR3 comprises 13 residues. CDR3 region: CASSFRRSNEQFF. The CDR3 DNA follows: TGTGCCAGCAGTTTCCGACGATCCAATGAGCAGTTCTTC.

The chain links TRBV15 to TRBJ2-3; 9 nucleotides agree with TRBD2. After removal of 5 bases from V and 5 bases from J, the junction contained 11 bases not matched to a gene. CDR1 is LNHNV, CDR2 YYDKDF, per germline (reference sequence). The CDR3 totals 16 residues. The CDR3: CATSPPGLAGRDTQYF. The CDR3, as DNA: TGTGCCACCAGCCCCCCGGGCCTAGCGGGAAGAGATACGCAGTATTTT.

The chain joins TRBV4-3 to TRBJ1-2, with D possibly matching TRBD1 (6 bases). Trimming stripped 1 base from V and 3 bases from J, with 6 bases between. The CDR3 consists of 13 residues. Per the germline V gene, CDR1 is LGHNA and CDR2 is YSLEER. CDR3 in DNA: TGCGCCAGCAGCCAAGGGACAGACTATGGCTACACCTTC. Residues: CASSQGTDYGYTF.

This sequence joins TRBV20-1 and TRBJ2-1; no definite D call. The CDR3 sequence is 11 residues long. Germline V gene data show CDR1 as DFQATT and CDR2 as SNEGSKA (reference sequence). The germline V and J ends were trimmed by 1 base and 9 bases, with 7 bases remaining between them. The CDR3 protein is CSARGDGEQFF. CDR3 DNA sequence: TGCAGTGCTAGAGGGGATGGTGAGCAGTTCTTC.

The chain combines TRBV7-2 with TRBJ2-7; D uncertain. From germline, CDR1 is SGHTA and CDR2 FQGNSA. The CDR3 is 13 residues long. Trimming stripped 3 bases from V and 3 bases from J, with 9 bases between. The CDR3 spells CASSFGSVYEQYF. DNA for the CDR3: TGTGCCAGCAGCTTCGGGTCAGTCTACGAGCAGTACTTC.

The rearrangement links TRBV30 to TRBJ2-1; D may be TRBD2 (6 bases). Germline assignment: CDR1 GTSNPN and CDR2 SVGIG (reference sequence). This CDR3 has 11 amino acids. CDR3 region: CAGGIYNEQFF. The DNA of the CDR3 is TGTGCTGGCGGGATCTACAATGAGCAGTTCTTC.